The clone carrying this T cell receptor (beta chain) has just one count. The data derive from a study of T cell changes during pregnancy in multiple sclerosis. V lost 8 bases and J lost 2, with 4 bases in between. The germline V gene has CDR1 MDHEN and CDR2 SYDVKM. CDR3 size: 10 residues. Data came from immunoSEQ multiplex PCR; TCRdb stores just in-frame clones and leaves some out. Of around 71,000 clones listed, around 90% are singletons. The source is a female donor with multiple sclerosis, enrolled in a pregnancy study. Material: peripheral blood, obtained after pregnancy. This rearrangement joins TRBV28 to TRBJ2-7; D remains ambiguous. The CDR3 reads CASSTYEQYF. The CDR3 DNA sequence: TGTGCCAGCTCAACCTACGAGCAGTACTTC.